The clone carrying this TCR beta chain came up many times. What it binds is unknown. The repertoire was sequenced with immunoSEQ multiplex PCR; TCRdb's copy has only in-frame clones and lacks some. The sample yields around 35,000 clones, without any singletons. The data stem from a study of T cells after posttransplantation cyclophosphamide. Findings and limits, study-wide: Donor CD8+ memory clones often dominated recipient blood repertoires at later times. Skin or GI-infiltrating T cells shared few TRB sequences with blood.

The CDR3 covers 14 residues. The germline CDR1 and CDR2 sequences are SGHNT and YYREEE (reference sequence). V lost 7 bases, J lost 0 bases, and 13 bases lay in between. The source material was PBMCs. This clonotype was sampled from a woman aged 45-65 years in good health and a related stem cell transplant donor. The genes are TRBV5-4 and TRBJ1-2; D is perhaps TRBD1 (5 bases). CDR3 nucleotides: TGTGCCAGCGCGGGGCTCCACTCTAACTATGGCTACACCTTC. This encodes CASAGLHSNYGYTF.